This TCR beta chain was sequenced during a study of vaccination and CD4 T cells after COVID-19. CDR1 is SEHNR, CDR2 FQNEAQ, per germline (reference sequence). This CDR3 spans 14 amino acids. Trimming removed 5 bases at V and 4 bases at J, with 14 bases between. With respect to this clonotype: Its antigen is as yet unknown.

Cultured CD4+ T-cell DNA underwent Oncomine TCR Beta short-read sequencing. TCRdb used MiXCR to reprocess the PCR reads, holding one entry per CDR3 protein. This table holds about 17,000 distinct CDR3 sequences, 35% to 40% found once. Treatment of the sample: roughly 11-day PBMC culture with coronavirus spike peptide pools or control peptides (ViraFEST assay). A negative selection step was used to isolate CD4+ T cells once culture had run for 10 days. The chain carries TRBV7-9 and TRBJ1-1; D is unclear. The sequencing sample was made of CD4+ T cells from blood, cultured in vitro. This sequence was found in a human donor who had recovered from COVID-19. Written as DNA, the CDR3 is TGTGCCAGCAGCCCCGAAGGGCGCGGCACTGAAGCTTTCTTT. Amino acids: CASSPEGRGTEAFF. Based on the CDR3 plus reference TRBV7-9 and TRBJ1-1, the full variable domain is DTGVSQNPRHKITKRGQNVTFRCDPISEHNRLYWYRQTLGQGPEFLTYFQNEAQLEKSRLLSDRFSAERPKGSFSTLEIQRTEQGDSAMYLCASSPEGRGTEAFFGQGTRLTVV.